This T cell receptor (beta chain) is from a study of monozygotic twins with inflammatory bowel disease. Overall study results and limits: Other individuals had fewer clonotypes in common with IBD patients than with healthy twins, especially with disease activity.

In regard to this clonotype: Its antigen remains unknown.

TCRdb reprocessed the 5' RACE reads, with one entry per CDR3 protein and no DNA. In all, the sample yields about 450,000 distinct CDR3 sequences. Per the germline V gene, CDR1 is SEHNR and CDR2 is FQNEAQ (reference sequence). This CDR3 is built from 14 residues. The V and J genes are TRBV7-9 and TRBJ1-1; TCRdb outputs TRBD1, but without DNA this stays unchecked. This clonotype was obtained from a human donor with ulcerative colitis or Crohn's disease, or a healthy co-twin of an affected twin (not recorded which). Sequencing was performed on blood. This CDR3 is CASSLGTGVPEAFF.